A single sample gave rise to the 23 T cell receptor beta chains below, sequenced in a study of identical twins. A single record per CDR3 protein comes from TCRdb applying MiXCR to the 5' RACE reads. The table shows over 600,000 distinct CDR3 sequences, with roughly 20% occurring only once. These data also featured in a second study, about T cells expressing NK-cell markers.

The sequencing sample was made of PBMCs. These receptors were collected from a woman under 30 in good health.

This clonotype was recorded at least ten times. The chain recombines TRBV6-2 or TRBV6-3 with TRBJ2-7; 7 bases fit TRBD1. Trimming cost V 4 bases and J 3 bases; bases outside gene matches: 6. Germline-derived CDR1 and CDR2 are MNHEY and SVGEGT. The CDR3 is made up of 14 amino acids. The CDR3 DNA reads as TGTGCCAGCAGTTCATACGGGACAGTCTACGAGCAGTACTTC. Protein product: CASSSYGTVYEQYF.

The chain carries TRBV5-1 and TRBJ2-7; 9 bases are shared with TRBD2. Germline assignment: CDR1 SGHRS and CDR2 YFSETQ. Trimming took 1 base from V and 0 from J; bases not matched to a gene: 5. The CDR3 sequence is 16 residues long. CDR3 sequence: CASSLPSGISSYEQYF. The CDR3 DNA follows: TGCGCCAGCAGCTTGCCTAGCGGGATCAGCTCCTACGAGCAGTACTTC. Drawing the rest from reference TRBV5-1 and TRBJ2-7, the complete variable domain is KAGVTQTPRYLIKTRGQQVTLSCSPISGHRSVSWYQQTPGQGLQFLFEYFSETQRNKGNFPGRFSGRQFSNSRSEMNVSTLELGDSALYLCASSLPSGISSYEQYFGPGTRLTVT.

The DNA of the CDR3 is TGCAGTGCTCAAGGCTTGAGGAATTCACCCCTCCACTTT. Translated: CSAQGLRNSPLHF. This chain connects TRBV20-1 to TRBJ1-6; D unresolved. Trimming removed 5 bases at V and 7 bases at J, with 12 bases between. The CDR3 is 13 amino acids. Germline V gene sequence: CDR1 DFQATT, CDR2 SNEGSKA (reference sequence).

This clonotype was seen a handful of times. The chain is built from TRBV7-2 and TRBJ2-7; unclear D gene. Trimming took 5 bases from V and 3 from J, leaving 17 bases between them. This CDR3 is 15 amino acids long. The germline V gene has CDR1 SGHTA and CDR2 FQGNSA. The CDR3 region has the DNA TGTGCCAGCAGCCCCAACTGGATACGGATCTACGAGCAGTACTTC. This encodes CASSPNWIRIYEQYF.

J is TRBJ1-5 and V is TRBV28; no clear D gene. Germline V gives CDR1 MDHEN, CDR2 SYDVKM. The V end was cut by 3 bases, the J end by 2 bases, with 14 bases between. The CDR3 loop spans 16 amino acids. CDR3 in amino acids: CASSFPPSRGNQPQHF. The CDR3, as DNA: TGTGCCAGCAGTTTTCCCCCTTCACGAGGCAATCAGCCCCAGCATTTT.

CDR3 residues: CASSFSQNIQYF. The CDR3, as DNA: TGTGCCAGCAGTTTTTCGCAGAACATTCAGTACTTC. The genes are TRBV12-3 or TRBV12-4 and TRBJ2-4; unclear D gene. The CDR3 loop spans 12 amino acids. Deletions cut 3 bases from V and 7 bases from J, with 7 bases between.

The chain carries TRBV12-3 or TRBV12-4 and TRBJ2-3; the match to TRBD2 covers 12 bases. This CDR3 spans 15 amino acids. With 6 bases clipped from V and 6 bases from J, the junction kept 7 bases outside the gene matches. CDR3 region: CASSPSGGAPDTQYF. For the CDR3, the DNA is TGTGCCAGCAGCCCTAGCGGGGGGGCCCCCGATACGCAGTATTTT.

The V and J genes are TRBV6-1 and TRBJ2-3; no reliable D call. Germline V gene sequence: CDR1 MNHNS, CDR2 SASEGT. V gave up 5 bases and J gave up 2 bases, with 11 bases separating them. This CDR3 region has 14 residues. The CDR3 region is CASSRDGNTDTQYF. CDR3 DNA: TGTGCCAGCAGTAGGGATGGGAACACAGATACGCAGTATTTT.

The chain employs TRBV5-1 and TRBJ2-7; the D gene could be TRBD1 or TRBD2 (7 bases each). Trimming pared 4 bases from V and 4 bases from J, leaving 15 bases between. This CDR3 is 14 amino acids long. Germline V gives CDR1 SGHRS, CDR2 YFSETQ. The CDR3 spells CASSPQGGEYEQYF. CDR3 bases: TGCGCCAGCAGCCCGCAGGGGGGGGAATACGAGCAGTACTTC.

In this sample, this clonotype turned up a few times. Because it lacks the conserved phenylalanine or tryptophan at the end, this CDR3 is likely a read error. V is TRBV12-3 or TRBV12-4 and J is TRBJ2-3; D perhaps matches TRBD1 (5 bases). V shed 7 bases and J shed 5 bases, with 16 bases lying between them. The CDR3 is 14 amino acids. The CDR3 protein is CASTLGQGGDTQYS. In DNA, the CDR3 is TGTGCCAGCACCTTGGGCCAGGGTGGAGATACGCAGTATTCT.

The chain combines TRBV20-1 with TRBJ2-3, with TRBD2 matching 10 bases. Germline CDR1 DFQATT, CDR2 SNEGSKA (reference sequence). CDR3 size: 15 residues. J was trimmed by 5 bases and V by 1 base; bases with no gene match: 6. Here the CDR3 reads CSARASGGARDTQYF. As DNA, the CDR3 is TGCAGTGCTAGAGCTAGCGGGGGCGCAAGAGATACGCAGTATTTT.

The chain uses TRBV24-1 and TRBJ2-1, with no clear D. The CDR3 totals 13 residues. V was shortened by 5 bases and J by 9 bases, with 13 bases between the two germline ends. The germline CDR1 and CDR2 sequences are KGHDR and SFDVKD. The CDR3: CATSAGEWGEQFF. The CDR3 nucleotides are TGTGCCACCAGTGCCGGAGAGTGGGGTGAGCAGTTCTTC.

V and J are TRBV3-1 and TRBJ2-1, with D perhaps matching TRBD2 (6 bases). Trimming took 6 bases from V and 7 from J, leaving 19 bases between them. The germline CDR1 and CDR2 sequences are LGHDT and YNNKEL (reference sequence). The CDR3 is 15 amino acids. DNA for the CDR3: TGTGCCAGCAGGAGGCGGGGCACGGAAGGTAATGAGCAGTTCTTC. It translates to CASRRRGTEGNEQFF.

This clonotype was counted only a few times. This chain's CDR3 is CSARDGTEYNEQFF. For the CDR3, the DNA is TGCAGTGCTAGAGACGGGACCGAGTACAATGAGCAGTTCTTC. The chain recombines TRBV20-1 with TRBJ2-1; TRBD1 or TRBD2 may be the D gene (5 bases each). The CDR3 is 14 amino acids. The ends were cut back, 0 bases at V and 4 bases at J, with 10 bases in the middle. Looked up from germline, CDR1 is DFQATT and CDR2 is SNEGSKA (reference sequence).

The sample holds a few counts of this clonotype. The V gene is TRBV29-1, the J gene TRBJ2-3; 10 bases align to TRBD2. The CDR3 covers 14 residues. V was pared by 7 bases and J by 2 bases, with 6 bases of the junction left unmatched. The germline V gene encodes CDR1 SQVTM and CDR2 ANQGSEA. CDR3 DNA sequence: TGCAGCGGTACTAGCGGGACTAACACAGATACGCAGTATTTT. This encodes CSGTSGTNTDTQYF.

This clonotype was found a few times. The chain has TRBV5-5 and TRBJ2-7; weak D call: TRBD1 (6 bases). Germline lookup yields CDR1 SGHKS and CDR2 YYEKEE (reference sequence). Deletions cut 3 bases from V and 7 bases from J, with 8 bases between. There are 11 residues in the CDR3. This CDR3 is CASSSTGEQYF. Here the CDR3 DNA reads TGTGCCAGCAGCTCAACAGGGGAGCAGTACTTC.

This clonotype was detected ten times or more. The V and J genes are TRBV6-1 and TRBJ1-6; TRBD1 agrees at 9 bases. Trimming took 7 bases from V and 8 from J; bases not matched to a gene: 6. The germline V gene encodes CDR1 MNHNS and CDR2 SASEGT. The CDR3 runs to 14 residues. CDR3 loop: CASTNRDRDSPLHF. CDR3 nucleotide sequence: TGTGCCAGCACCAACCGGGACAGGGATTCACCCCTCCACTTT.

This chain connects TRBV5-5 to TRBJ1-4; 9 positions agree with TRBD1. The CDR3 extends over 15 amino acids. Germline lookup yields CDR1 SGHKS and CDR2 YYEKEE (reference sequence). The trim removed 4 bases at V and 2 bases at J, leaving 3 bases unmatched. CDR3 DNA sequence: TGTGCCAGCAGCAGAACAGGGGGCACTAATGAAAAACTGTTTTTT. Protein product: CASSRTGGTNEKLFF.

This clonotype was counted a few times. The chain combines TRBV5-1 with TRBJ2-7; 7 bases are shared with TRBD1. The CDR3 consists of 15 residues. J lost 3 bases, V lost 3 bases, and 9 bases had no gene match. Germline-derived CDR1 and CDR2 are SGHRS and YFSETQ. This CDR3 reads CASSWTGLKIYEQYF. In DNA, the CDR3 is TGCGCCAGCAGCTGGACAGGTCTAAAAATCTACGAGCAGTACTTC.

This clonotype came up many times. The V and J genes are TRBV6-5 and TRBJ1-5, with D possibly matching TRBD1 (6 bases). Trimming left V 0 bases short and J 5 bases short, with 11 bases between. In germline, CDR1 is MNHEY, CDR2 SVGAGI. CDR3 length: 15 amino acids. CDR3 sequence (DNA): TGTGCCAGCAGTTACTCCTTAGGGGGTGATCAGCCCCAGCATTTT. Residues: CASSYSLGGDQPQHF.

Written as DNA, the CDR3 is TGCGCCAGCAGCGTCGAGGAGGGAGGGCCCTTCGGTACAGATACGCAGTATTTT. Its protein is CASSVEEGGPFGTDTQYF. The V gene is TRBV5-1, the J gene TRBJ2-3; 7 nucleotides align to TRBD2. The CDR3 is 18 residues long. Germline V gene sequence: CDR1 SGHRS, CDR2 YFSETQ. The trim removed 4 bases at V and 3 bases at J, leaving 17 bases unmatched.

The V and J genes are TRBV6-5 and TRBJ2-1, with unresolved D. The CDR3 has 13 amino acids. Trimming took off 2 bases at V and 4 bases at J, with 6 bases between the two ends. CDR1 and CDR2 from the germline V gene are MNHEY and SVGAGI. As DNA, the CDR3 is TGTGCCAGCAGTTACGGCGAGTACAATGAGCAGTTCTTC. As protein: CASSYGEYNEQFF.

Regarding this clonotype: A much larger clone sits a single nucleotide away, making a read error possible. The chain combines TRBV12-3 or TRBV12-4 with TRBJ2-7, with D unclear. The CDR3 covers 16 residues. The CDR3 DNA reads TGTGCCAGCAGTTTCCCCCCATCGTTAGGCATCGACGAGCGGTACTTC. Translation gives CASSFPPSLGIDERYF.